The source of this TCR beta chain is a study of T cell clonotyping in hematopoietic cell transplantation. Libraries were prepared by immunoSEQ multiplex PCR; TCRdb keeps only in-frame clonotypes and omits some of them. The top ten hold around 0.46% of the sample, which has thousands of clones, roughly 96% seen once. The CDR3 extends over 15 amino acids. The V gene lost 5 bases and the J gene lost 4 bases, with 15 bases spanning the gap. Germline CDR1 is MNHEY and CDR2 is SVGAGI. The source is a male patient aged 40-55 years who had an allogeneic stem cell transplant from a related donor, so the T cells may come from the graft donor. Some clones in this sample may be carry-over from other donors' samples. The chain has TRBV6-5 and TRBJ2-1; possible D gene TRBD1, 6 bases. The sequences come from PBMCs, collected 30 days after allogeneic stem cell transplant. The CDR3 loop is CASSTGLSVYNEQFF. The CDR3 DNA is TGTGCCAGCAGTACAGGGTTATCGGTGTACAATGAGCAGTTCTTC.